The clone carrying this TCR beta chain appeared once. Its antigen is still unknown. The data were taken from a study of cytomegalovirus exposure and HLA in healthy donors. Study findings and constraints: Follow-up analysis seemed to connect common viral pathogens with several of the most significant clusters identified. Excluded: some indistinguishable V segments such as TRBV6-2 and TRBV6-3. A later analysis linked a missense DCLRE1C variant to TCR beta V- and J-gene trimming.

V gave up 1 base and J gave up 9 bases, with 16 bases separating them. The CDR3 is 14 amino acids. The germline CDR1 and CDR2 sequences are GTSNPN and SVGIG (reference sequence). Vbeta (60) and Jbeta (13) primers were used in the PCR. Here immunoSEQ multiplex PCR was the method, and the copy in TCRdb shows in-frame clones only, minus some. The repertoire consists of some 76,000 clones, with roughly 70% occurring once and the leading ten covering 4.9%. The V call is TRBV30, the J call TRBJ2-1; maybe TRBD2 (6 bases). The sequence derives from a man aged 60 to 75 in good health and CMV-seropositive. Sequenced sample: PBMCs. CDR3 sequence: CAWSGGGSSGEQFF. The CDR3 nucleotides are TGTGCCTGGAGTGGTGGGGGGAGTAGTGGTGAGCAGTTCTTC. Full variable domain (rest looked up from reference TRBV30 and TRBJ2-1): SQTIHQWPATLVQPVGSPLSLECTVEGTSNPNLYWYRQAAGRGLQLLFYSVGIGQISSEVPQNLSASRPQDRQFILSSKKLLLSDSGFYLCAWSGGGSSGEQFFGPGTRLTVL.